This T cell receptor beta chain was identified in a study of blood T cell repertoires in COVID-19. Germline CDR1 MNHEY, CDR2 SMNVEV (reference sequence). V lost 2 bases, J lost 0 bases, and 3 bases stayed unmatched. The CDR3 sequence is 17 residues long. Sequencing used immunoSEQ multiplex PCR; TCRdb keeps in-frame clones, though not all of them. The profile shows about 150,000 clones, roughly 87% of them singletons. The chain joins TRBV27 to TRBJ2-2, with TRBD2 identical over 10 bases. The specimen was PBMCs or T cells enriched from blood (not recorded which). This TCR derives from a woman between 50 and 59 years old who had recovered from COVID-19. The CDR3 region is CASSLRLAGANTGELFF. The CDR3 nucleotides are TGTGCCAGCAGTTTAAGGCTAGCGGGAGCGAACACCGGGGAGCTGTTTTTT.